The entry that follows covers one TCR beta chain sequence. Its antigen is not known. The data were obtained in a study of response to subunit inactivated influenza vaccine. General study results and limits: Few additional T cells are recruited per seasonal influenza vaccination, authors suggested.

The CDR3 is made up of 14 amino acids. The V gene's germline CDR1 is MDHEN and CDR2 SYDVKM. Deletions cut 5 bases from V and 4 bases from J, with 13 bases between. MiXCR was run by TCRdb on the RT-PCR reads, yielding one entry per CDR3 protein. Counted here are 450,000 to 500,000 distinct CDR3 sequences, 11% occurring once; the ten biggest clones make up 9.5% to 15%. The sequence derives from a middle-aged man who received an inactivated influenza vaccine. The sequenced sample was PBMCs from blood, obtained more than 35 days after vaccination. The genes are TRBV28 and TRBJ2-3; no reliable D call. CDR3 sequence: CASSPGPRPDTQYF. As DNA, the CDR3 is TGTGCCAGCAGTCCGGGCCCACGGCCAGATACGCAGTATTTT.